The rows below give T cell receptor beta chains drawn from one sample of a study of neurological immune-mediated disorders. TCRdb reanalysed the 5' RACE reads using MiXCR and keeps one entry per CDR3 protein. The table lists about 79,000 distinct CDR3 sequences, less than 15% of them singletons. Source material: PBMCs. These receptors came from a woman aged 45-60 years in good health. The CDR3 runs from the conserved cysteine through the conserved F or W. The D gene is left open where the match is weak. Not all rows give a size; the values are once, few, many and, for expanded clones, a class.

V: TRBV18
J: TRBJ2-1
D: NA
size: many
DNA: TGTGCCAGCTCACCACCGATGAGGAATGAGCAGTTCTTC
CDR3: CASSPPMRNEQFF

V: TRBV5-5
J: TRBJ2-2
D: NA
size: NA
DNA: TGTGCCAGCAGCTCTGGAAACCTGGTGGGCACAGGGGAGCTGTTTTTT
CDR3: CASSSGNLVGTGELFF

V: TRBV5-1
J: TRBJ2-5
D: TRBD2
size: many
DNA: TGCGCCAGCAGCTTAAAAGGGACTAGCGGTTCCCAAGAGACCCAGTACTTC
CDR3: CASSLKGTSGSQETQYF

V: TRBV6-5
J: TRBJ2-7
D: TRBD2
size: many
DNA: TGTGCCAGCAGTTACTCGAGGTCAGGACTAGCGGGAGTAGAAGAGCAGTACTTC
CDR3: CASSYSRSGLAGVEEQYF

V: TRBV20-1
J: TRBJ2-1
D: TRBD2
size: many
DNA: TGCAGTGAGAAGCGGGAGAACAATGAGCAGTTCTTC
CDR3: CSEKRENNEQFF

V: TRBV3-1
J: TRBJ2-7
D: TRBD1
size: many
DNA: TGTGCCAGCAGCCAGAGGACAGGGGAACAGCAGTACTTC
CDR3: CASSQRTGEQQYF

V: TRBV9
J: TRBJ2-1
D: TRBD2
size: many
DNA: TGTGCCAGCAGCGCTACTAGCGGGGCCTACAATGAGCAGTTCTTC
CDR3: CASSATSGAYNEQFF

V: TRBV5-1
J: TRBJ2-2
D: TRBD1
size: many
DNA: TGCGCCAGCAGCTTGGGGCAGGGGGCCGGCACCGGGGAGCTGTTTTTT
CDR3: CASSLGQGAGTGELFF

V: TRBV28
J: TRBJ1-2
D: TRBD1
size: few
DNA: TGTGCCAGCAGCCTAGGACAGGGGGCAGGTGGCTACACCTTC
CDR3: CASSLGQGAGGYTF

V: TRBV20-1
J: TRBJ2-3
D: NA
size: many
DNA: TGCAGTGCCCCACCCCCCGACTCCAGCGGTCCAGATACGCAGTATTTT
CDR3: CSAPPPDSSGPDTQYF

V: TRBV15
J: TRBJ2-5
D: NA
size: many
DNA: TGTGCCACCAGCAGAGGCGCAGCCCAAGAGACCCAGTACTTC
CDR3: CATSRGAAQETQYF

V: TRBV2
J: TRBJ2-2
D: TRBD1
size: many
DNA: TGTGCCAGCAAAACGACAGGGTCCGGGGAGCTGTTTTTT
CDR3: CASKTTGSGELFF

V: TRBV5-1
J: TRBJ2-7
D: TRBD1
size: many
DNA: TGCGCCAGCAGCTGGGGGACAGGGGCCTACGAGCAGTACTTC
CDR3: CASSWGTGAYEQYF

V: TRBV10-3
J: TRBJ1-3
D: NA
size: many
DNA: TGTGCCATCAGTGAAGACAGCTACACCATATATTTT
CDR3: CAISEDSYTIYF

V: TRBV28
J: TRBJ1-5
D: NA
size: many
DNA: TGTGCCAGCAGTCCGGCTCAGGCCGGGAGTCAGCCCCAGCATTTT
CDR3: CASSPAQAGSQPQHF

V: TRBV3-1
J: TRBJ2-1
D: NA
size: many
DNA: TGTGCCAGCAGCCAAGATCCCAGCCTCTACAATGAGCAGTTCTTC
CDR3: CASSQDPSLYNEQFF

V: TRBV11-3
J: TRBJ2-7
D: TRBD1
size: many
DNA: TGTGCCAGCAGTTCGGGACAGGGGACGACCTACGAGCAGTACTTC
CDR3: CASSSGQGTTYEQYF

V: TRBV5-1
J: TRBJ2-7
D: NA
size: NA
DNA: TGCGCCAGCAGCTTGGTAGGGGATCCCTACGAGCAGTACTTC
CDR3: CASSLVGDPYEQYF

V: TRBV5-1
J: TRBJ2-1
D: TRBD1
size: many
DNA: TGCGCCAGCACTCCGGGACAGCAACCCCTGAATGAGCAGTTCTTC
CDR3: CASTPGQQPLNEQFF

V: TRBV5-1
J: TRBJ1-2
D: TRBD1
size: many
DNA: TGCGCCAGCAGCCTGGGACAGGGGGCTGAGGGTGGCTACACCTTC
CDR3: CASSLGQGAEGGYTF

V: TRBV20-1
J: TRBJ2-1
D: TRBD2
size: many
DNA: TGCAGTGCTAGCACAAGCGGGGATGAGCAGTTCTTC
CDR3: CSASTSGDEQFF

V: TRBV10-3
J: TRBJ2-2
D: TRBD1
size: many
DNA: TGTGCCATCAGTGGGACAGGCAGGAACACCGGGGAGCTGTTTTTT
CDR3: CAISGTGRNTGELFF

V: TRBV5-1
J: TRBJ2-5
D: NA
size: many
DNA: TGCGCCAGCAGACCCCAGGGGAGCCAGGAGACCCAGTACTTC
CDR3: CASRPQGSQETQYF

V: TRBV28
J: TRBJ1-6
D: NA
size: many
DNA: TGTGCCAGCACCTCTATAGGACAGACGTATAATTCACCCCTCCACTTT
CDR3: CASTSIGQTYNSPLHF

V: TRBV7-6
J: TRBJ2-1
D: NA
size: many
DNA: TGTGCCAGCAGCTTACAAGGTCGGGCAAGTGATGAGCAGTTCTTC
CDR3: CASSLQGRASDEQFF

V: TRBV5-1
J: TRBJ2-5
D: TRBD2
size: few
DNA: TGCGCCAGCAGTTTAGGGGCTAGCGGGAACCAAGAGACCCAGTACTTC
CDR3: CASSLGASGNQETQYF

V: TRBV5-1
J: TRBJ2-7
D: TRBD2
size: many
DNA: TGCGCCAGCCGTATAGCGGGGGCCGACTACGAGCAGTACTTC
CDR3: CASRIAGADYEQYF

V: TRBV28
J: TRBJ2-7
D: TRBD2
size: once
DNA: TGTGCCAGCAGTTTGTGGGGTAGCGGGAGCTCCTACGAGCAGTACTTC
CDR3: CASSLWGSGSSYEQYF

V: TRBV3-1
J: TRBJ1-6
D: NA
size: many
DNA: TGTGCCAGCAGCCAAGTTAACATGATCAATAATTCACCCCTCCACTTT
CDR3: CASSQVNMINNSPLHF